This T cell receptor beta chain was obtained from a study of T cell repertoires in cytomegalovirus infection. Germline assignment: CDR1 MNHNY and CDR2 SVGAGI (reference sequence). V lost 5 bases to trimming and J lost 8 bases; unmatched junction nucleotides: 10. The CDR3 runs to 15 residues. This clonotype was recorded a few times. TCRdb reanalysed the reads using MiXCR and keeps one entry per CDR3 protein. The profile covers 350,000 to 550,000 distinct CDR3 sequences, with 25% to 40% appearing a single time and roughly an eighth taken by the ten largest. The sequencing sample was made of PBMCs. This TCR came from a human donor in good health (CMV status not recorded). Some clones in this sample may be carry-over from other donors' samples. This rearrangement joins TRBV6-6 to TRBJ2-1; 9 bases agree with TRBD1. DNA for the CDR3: TGTGCCAGCAGTGGCTGGACAGGGGATAAAGATGAGCAGTTCTTC. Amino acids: CASSGWTGDKDEQFF.